This TCR beta chain is drawn from a study of beta chain features in type 1 diabetes. Study as a whole: All samples yielded some 110 million examined sorted cells.

Expressed TCRB transcripts got sequenced, as all isolated RNA was reverse transcribed. Assay used: immunoSEQ multiplex PCR; TCRdb lists only in-frame clones, some missing. This sample has some 300,000 clones; 8% occur once, and the top ten carry approximately 1%. Sorted populations were all over 95% pure. This clone was seen more than once but under ten times. Its target is not known. General study points: Shorter TCRB CDR3s, moderately but significantly so, were found in Type 1 diabetes patients in all four CD4+ subsets.

The TCR comes from a woman between 18 and 29 years old in good health. Sequenced input: central memory CD4+ T cells from blood.

The CDR3 here is CASRPRGQETQYF. CDR3 nucleotide sequence: TGTGCCAGCCGGCCGCGGGGGCAAGAGACCCAGTACTTC. The chain uses TRBV19 and TRBJ2-5; 7 bases fit TRBD2. Per the germline V gene, CDR1 is LNHDA and CDR2 is SQIVND (reference sequence). The CDR3 length is 13 residues. The V gene end was trimmed by 9 bases and the J gene end by 2 bases; junction bases not matched to a gene: 6.